This note documents a single T cell receptor beta chain sequence. V lost 11 bases to trimming and J lost 5 bases, with 21 bases between them. The length of the CDR3 is 15 residues. Per the germline V gene, CDR1 is MDHEN and CDR2 is SYDVKM. Per the study methods: Reference gene primer amplification gave estimated nucleated cell counts. TCRdb's copy holds only in-frame clones and misses some; the assay was immunoSEQ multiplex PCR. That table gives V, J and clone size, and the DNA gave D and trimming. This sample has roughly 50,000 clones, with 80% to 90% found just once. This entry comes from a study of blood T cell repertoires in COVID-19. Study-level background: Samples of COVID-19 (acute and convalescent) were obtained from the United States, Italy and Spain. Sample material is recorded as cDNA or gDNA derived from T cells, B-cell-depleted T cells, or PBMCs.

What was sequenced was peripheral blood. The rearrangement joins TRBV28 to TRBJ2-2, with a possible D match to TRBD2 (6 bases). The sequence was obtained from a human donor in a cohort sampled during active COVID-19. In DNA, the CDR3 is TGTGCCGCCCCCAGGAAGACTAGAGTAACCGGGGAGCTGTTTTTT. Amino acids: CAAPRKTRVTGELFF.